This T cell receptor (beta chain) emerged from a study of radiotherapy plus CTLA-4 blockade in lung cancer. Study-wide points: TCR clones originating in tumors grew in number in blood after radiotherapy plus ipilimumab.

Germline lookup yields CDR1 SGHNT and CDR2 YENEEA. CDR3 size: 13 residues. V gave up 5 bases and J gave up 1 base; unmatched junction bases: 1. Turning to this clone: Antigen unknown.

Those with chemo-refractory metastatic non-small-cell lung cancer were treated with focal radiation combined with CTLA-4 blockade using ipilimumab. Sequencing was performed with immunoSEQ multiplex PCR; in TCRdb, only in-frame clones are kept and a portion is missing. The top ten hold roughly 22% of the sample, which has around 82,000 clones, 78% seen once. This TCR was sampled from a human donor with non-small cell lung cancer whose response to radiotherapy plus ipilimumab could not be evaluated. Some clones in this sample may be carry-over from other donors' samples. The chain combines TRBV11-3 with TRBJ2-5; 7 nucleotides agree with TRBD1. The source material was peripheral blood, sampled from a patient treated with radiotherapy plus ipilimumab. The CDR3 DNA follows: TGTGCCAGCAGCCGGGACAGCCAAGAGACCCAGTACTTC. Translating gives CASSRDSQETQYF.